This T cell receptor beta chain was sequenced in a study of blood T cell repertoires in COVID-19. Background on the study: Italy, Spain and the United States were the sources of the convalescent and acute COVID-19 samples.

Original analysis: From reference gene primer amplification, estimates of nucleated cell counts were derived. TCRdb keeps only in-frame clones here, not all; method: immunoSEQ multiplex PCR. V and J calls and clone size follow that table, whereas D and trimming were derived from the DNA. The data contain roughly 100,000 clones, about 76% of them singletons. After removal of 7 bases from V and 4 bases from J, the junction contained 12 bases not matched to a gene. CDR1 SQVTM and CDR2 ANQGSEA come from the germline V gene. The CDR3 runs 14 residues. J is TRBJ2-7 and V is TRBV29-1, with 8 bases identical to TRBD1. The clonotype comes from a woman over 75 with acute or convalescent COVID-19. Material: peripheral blood. CDR3: CSAALPGQEYEQYF. In DNA, the CDR3 is TGCAGCGCTGCACTCCCGGGACAGGAGTACGAGCAGTACTTC.